This TCR beta chain stems from a study of T cells in Graves' hyperthyroidism and ophthalmopathy. This clonotype has at least ten counts. Antigen unknown. V was cut by 0 bases and J by 2 bases, with 10 bases left in between. The CDR3 is made up of 15 amino acids. CDR1 MNHEY and CDR2 SVGAGI come from the germline V gene. General study points: Clonotypes that were expanded in thyroid above 0.001 mostly appeared in blood too.

RNA transcripts served as the template for amplifying TCR beta CDR3 regions. With the HTBI primer set, the TCR CDR3 went through a first round of RT-PCR. TCRdb analysed the multiplex PCR reads with MiXCR anew, one entry per CDR3 protein. This table holds 350,000 to 400,000 distinct CDR3 sequences, over 15% found once. The rearrangement links TRBV6-5 to TRBJ2-5; D possibly corresponds to TRBD1 (5 bases). Sequenced input: blood. The sequence derives from a woman aged 18-29 years with Graves' hyperthyroidism. The CDR3 coding sequence is TGTGCCAGCAGTTACTCCGGACACCTACAAGAGACCCAGTACTTC. It yields the protein CASSYSGHLQETQYF.